This entry describes one T cell receptor beta chain. In the original workflow: Using reference gene primer amplification, nucleated cell counts were estimated. Profiled with immunoSEQ multiplex PCR; TCRdb holds only in-frame clones, not every one. The DNA gave D and trimming, while V, J and clone size come from that table. Among some 220,000 clones, more than 75% were seen once, and the ten largest hold over 2.5%. This record belongs to a study of blood T cell repertoires in COVID-19. Study-level information: Both acute and convalescent COVID-19 samples were obtained from the United States, Italy and Spain. In each case, the material was cDNA or gDNA derived from T cells, B-cell-depleted T cells, or PBMCs.

Sequenced material: peripheral blood. The TCR sequence derives from a middle-aged man who had recovered from COVID-19.

CDR3 nucleotide sequence: TGTGCCAGTGACAGGGTATACTATGGCTACACCTTC. Translated, it gives CASDRVYYGYTF. The chain couples TRBV7-9 to TRBJ1-2; 7 nucleotides match TRBD1. Germline trimming cut 9 bases from V and 3 bases from J; bases unmatched to any gene: 4. Germline loops: CDR1 SEHNR, CDR2 FQNEAQ (reference sequence). The CDR3 sequence is 12 residues long.